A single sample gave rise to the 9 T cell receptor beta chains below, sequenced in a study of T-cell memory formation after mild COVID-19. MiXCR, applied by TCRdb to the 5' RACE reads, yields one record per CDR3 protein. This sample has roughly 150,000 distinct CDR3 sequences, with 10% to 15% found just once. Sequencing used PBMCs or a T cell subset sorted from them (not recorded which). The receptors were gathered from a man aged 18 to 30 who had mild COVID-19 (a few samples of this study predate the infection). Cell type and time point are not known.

CDR3 nucleotide sequence: TGTGCCAGCAGCGTGGACAGGGGGGCTGAAAAACTGTTTTTT. It codes for CASSVDRGAEKLFF. The chain is built from TRBV9 and TRBJ1-4, with 10 bases aligning to TRBD1. The length of the CDR3 is 14 residues. The V and J ends lost 2 bases and 7 bases, in that order; junction bases with no gene match: 2. Germline-derived CDR1 and CDR2 are SGDLS and YYNGEE. Full variable domain (missing parts from reference TRBV9 and TRBJ1-4): DSGVTQTPKHLITATGQRVTLRCSPRSGDLSVYWYQQSLDQGLQFLIQYYNGEERAKGNILERFSAQQFPDLHSELNLSSLELGDSALYFCASSVDRGAEKLFFGSGTQLSVL.

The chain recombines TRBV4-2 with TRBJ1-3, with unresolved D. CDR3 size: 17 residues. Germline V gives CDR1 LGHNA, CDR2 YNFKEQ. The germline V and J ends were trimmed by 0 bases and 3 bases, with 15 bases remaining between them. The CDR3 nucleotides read TGTGCCAGCAGCCAAGAAATGGTTGTGGCGAGTGGAAACACCATATATTTT. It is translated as CASSQEMVVASGNTIYF.

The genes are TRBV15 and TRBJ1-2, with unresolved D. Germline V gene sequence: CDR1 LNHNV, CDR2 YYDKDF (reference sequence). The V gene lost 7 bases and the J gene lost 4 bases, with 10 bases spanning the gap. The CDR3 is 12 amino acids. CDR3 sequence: CATTNDGYGYTF. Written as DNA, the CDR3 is TGTGCCACCACCAACGATGGCTATGGCTACACCTTC.

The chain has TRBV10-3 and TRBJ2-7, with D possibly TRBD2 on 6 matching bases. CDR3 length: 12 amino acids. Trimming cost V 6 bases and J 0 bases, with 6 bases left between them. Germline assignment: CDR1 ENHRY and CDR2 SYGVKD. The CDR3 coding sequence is TGTGCCATCAGCGGGAGCTCCTACGAGCAGTACGTC. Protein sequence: CAISGSSYEQYV.

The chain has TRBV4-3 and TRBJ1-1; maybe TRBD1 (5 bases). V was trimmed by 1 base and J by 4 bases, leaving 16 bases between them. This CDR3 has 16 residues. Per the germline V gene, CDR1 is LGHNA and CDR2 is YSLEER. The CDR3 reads CASSQVLGGSGTEAFF. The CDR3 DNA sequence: TGCGCCAGCAGCCAAGTGTTGGGGGGAAGCGGCACTGAAGCTTTCTTT.

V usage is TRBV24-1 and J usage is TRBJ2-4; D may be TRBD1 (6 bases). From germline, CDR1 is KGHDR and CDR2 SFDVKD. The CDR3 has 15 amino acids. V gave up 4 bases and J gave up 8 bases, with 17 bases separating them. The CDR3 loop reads CATSDPKGVGDIQYF. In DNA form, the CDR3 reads TGTGCCACCAGTGACCCCAAGGGGGTCGGGGACATTCAGTACTTC.

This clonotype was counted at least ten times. The CDR3 bases are TGCAGTGCTAGAGATTTAAGTTGGAACACTGAAGCTTTCTTT. Residues: CSARDLSWNTEAFF. The J gene is TRBJ1-1, the V gene TRBV20-1; D is uncertain. The CDR3 consists of 14 residues. V was trimmed by 0 bases and J by 1 base, leaving 9 bases between them. Germline V gene lookup returns CDR1 DFQATT and CDR2 SNEGSKA (reference sequence).

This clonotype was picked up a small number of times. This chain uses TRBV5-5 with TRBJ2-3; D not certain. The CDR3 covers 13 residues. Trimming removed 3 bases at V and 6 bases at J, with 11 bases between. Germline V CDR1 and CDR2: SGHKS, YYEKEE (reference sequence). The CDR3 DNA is TGTGCCAGCAGCTCGTGGCCCACCGATACGCAGTATTTT. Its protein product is CASSSWPTDTQYF.

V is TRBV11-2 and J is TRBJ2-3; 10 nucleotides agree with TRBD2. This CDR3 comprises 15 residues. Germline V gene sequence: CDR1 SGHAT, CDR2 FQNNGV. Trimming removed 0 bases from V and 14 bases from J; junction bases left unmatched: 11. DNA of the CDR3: TGTGCCAGCAGCTTAGATCAGGTGATGGGACTAGCGATGTATTTT. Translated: CASSLDQVMGLAMYF.